This T cell receptor (beta chain) stems from a study of T-cell memory formation after mild COVID-19. The V gene lost 1 base and the J gene lost 6 bases, with 8 bases spanning the gap. CDR3 length: 13 amino acids. CDR1 and CDR2 (germline): SGHTA, FQGNSA. This clonotype has ten or more counts. Antigen: not known. The study, taken as a whole, reports: Researchers found some responding clones in pre-infection memory, a sign that cross-reactive memory joined.

TCRdb reprocessed the 5' RACE reads via MiXCR and lists one record per CDR3 protein. The table records about 150,000 distinct CDR3 sequences, 6% to 7% of them present only once. This chain uses TRBV7-2 with TRBJ2-3; D gene ambiguous. Sample: PBMCs or a T cell subset sorted from them (not recorded which). This clonotype was sampled from an adult woman who had mild COVID-19 (a few samples of this study predate the infection). Cell type and time point are not known. The DNA for the CDR3 is TGTGCCAGCAGCTTAGACGGGCGGGATACGCAGTATTTT. Protein: CASSLDGRDTQYF.